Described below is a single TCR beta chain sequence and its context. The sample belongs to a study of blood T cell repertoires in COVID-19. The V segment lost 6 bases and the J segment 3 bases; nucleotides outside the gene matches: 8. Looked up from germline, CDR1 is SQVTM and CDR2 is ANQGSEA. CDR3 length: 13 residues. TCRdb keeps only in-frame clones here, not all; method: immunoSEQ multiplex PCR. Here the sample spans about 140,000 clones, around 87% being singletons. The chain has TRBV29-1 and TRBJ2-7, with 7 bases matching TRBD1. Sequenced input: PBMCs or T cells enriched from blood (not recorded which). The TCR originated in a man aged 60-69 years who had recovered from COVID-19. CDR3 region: CSVSGTVVYEQYF. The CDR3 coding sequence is TGCAGCGTATCCGGGACAGTTGTCTACGAGCAGTACTTC.